Shown below are 22 T cell receptor beta chains from a single sample sequenced in a study of cytotoxic CD8 clonotypes in ibrutinib-treated CLL. The repertoire was sequenced with immunoSEQ multiplex PCR; TCRdb's copy has only in-frame clones and lacks some. The repertoire holds 75,000 to 80,000 clones, approximately 82% seen once, with roughly 35% in the top ten. The sample in question was PBMCs, obtained after 24 months of ibrutinib treatment. The receptor source for this set is a human donor with chronic lymphocytic leukemia.

This clone occurred once. The V and J genes are TRBV11-2 and TRBJ2-7, with D perhaps assigned TRBD1 or TRBD2 (5 bases each). The CDR3 sequence is 15 residues long. V was pared by 4 bases and J by 2 bases, with 15 bases between. The germline gives CDR1 SGHAT, CDR2 FQNNGV. DNA of the CDR3: TGTGCCAGCAGCTCCCGAGGTAGGGACCCCTACGAGCAGTACTTC. It yields the protein CASSSRGRDPYEQYF.

This rearrangement joins TRBV11-3 to TRBJ1-1, with 7 positions matching TRBD1. This CDR3 is built from 14 residues. V trimming: 5 bases; J trimming: 3 bases; junction bases outside the gene matches: 6. Germline CDR1 and CDR2: SGHNT and YENEEA. Here the CDR3 reads CASSKQTGYTEAFF. CDR3 DNA sequence: TGTGCCAGCAGCAAGCAGACAGGGTACACTGAAGCTTTCTTT.

This CDR3 reads CASSPGLAATYEQYF. Here the CDR3 DNA reads TGTGCCAGCTCACCGGGACTAGCGGCAACCTACGAGCAGTACTTC. V gene TRBV18 combines with J gene TRBJ2-7; 11 positions agree with TRBD2. This CDR3 is built from 15 residues. Germline V gene lookup returns CDR1 KGHSH and CDR2 LQKENI. V was pared by 3 bases and J by 2 bases, with 3 bases of the junction left unmatched.

The chain uses TRBV18 and TRBJ1-5, with 9 bases lining up with TRBD1. V gave up 3 bases and J gave up 6 bases; unmatched junction bases: 12. Germline V lookup: CDR1 KGHSH, CDR2 LQKENI. The CDR3 extends over 17 amino acids. This CDR3 is CASSPRTAGTGFQPQHF. For the CDR3, the DNA is TGTGCCAGCTCACCGCGAACAGCCGGGACAGGGTTTCAGCCCCAGCATTTT.

The chain joins TRBV29-1 to TRBJ1-1, with D perhaps matching TRBD1 (6 bases). The CDR3 is 16 amino acids. The germline gives CDR1 SQVTM, CDR2 ANQGSEA. V dropped 4 bases and J dropped 1 base, with 19 bases sitting between them. CDR3 nucleotide sequence: TGCAGCGTTGTCGAAGCGTTTTGGGGGCAGAACACTGAAGCTTTCTTT. As protein: CSVVEAFWGQNTEAFF.

The rearrangement joins TRBV28 to TRBJ1-1, with D tentatively TRBD1 (6 bases). The germline gives CDR1 MDHEN, CDR2 SYDVKM. The CDR3 loop spans 12 amino acids. Trimming left V 1 base short and J 10 bases short, with 10 bases between. CDR3 DNA sequence: TGTGCCAGCAGTTTATTTCAGGGGAGAGCTTTCTTT. Protein: CASSLFQGRAFF.

This clone was counted once. CDR3 in amino acids: CASSPQGALLDGYTF. The CDR3 coding sequence is TGTGCCAGCAGCCCACAGGGGGCTCTTCTGGATGGCTACACCTTC. This chain connects TRBV7-3 to TRBJ1-2; the match to TRBD1 covers 9 bases. With 5 bases clipped from V and 6 bases from J, the junction kept 10 bases outside the gene matches. Germline V gene data show CDR1 as SGHTA and CDR2 as FQGTGA. CDR3 length: 15 amino acids.

The chain carries TRBV11-1 and TRBJ2-1, with 9 nucleotides matching TRBD2. Germline-derived CDR1 and CDR2 are SGHAT and FQDESV (reference sequence). CDR3 length equals 15 residues. The V segment lost 5 bases and the J segment 3 bases; nucleotides outside the gene matches: 5. For the CDR3, the DNA is TGTGCCAGCAGCCTGGGGACTAGCAGCTACAATGAGCAGTTCTTC. Translating gives CASSLGTSSYNEQFF.

In DNA, the CDR3 is TGTGCCAGCTCACCACGCAGGCCCGGGACTAGCGGAGCAAACCAATCCTACGAGCAGTACTTC. Its translation: CASSPRRPGTSGANQSYEQYF. This rearrangement joins TRBV18 to TRBJ2-7, with TRBD2 matching over 11 bases. The CDR3 length is 21 residues. Losses at the gene ends were 1 base for V and 1 base for J; bases not matched to a gene: 18. Germline V gene sequence: CDR1 KGHSH, CDR2 LQKENI.

V is TRBV6-5 and J is TRBJ2-2; TRBD2 matches 8 bases. The V gene's germline CDR1 is MNHEY and CDR2 SVGAGI. The V and J ends lost 8 bases and 1 base, in that order; junction bases with no gene match: 3. The CDR3 has 14 residues. CDR3 sequence: CASLAGGNTGELFF. The CDR3 DNA reads as TGTGCCAGCCTGGCGGGAGGGAACACCGGGGAGCTGTTTTTT.

J is TRBJ2-6 and V is TRBV2; D gene ambiguous. CDR1 and CDR2 from the germline V gene are SNHLY and FYNNEI. This CDR3 region has 14 residues. V lost 6 bases and J lost 2, with 8 bases in between. The CDR3 nucleotides are TGTGCCAGCAGGCCCGAGGCTGGGGCCAACGTCCTGACTTTC. Its protein is CASRPEAGANVLTF.

This clone was recorded a few times. This chain joins TRBV5-1 and TRBJ2-5, with D maybe TRBD1 (6 bases). Germline assignment: CDR1 SGHRS and CDR2 YFSETQ. This CDR3 comprises 15 residues. V lost 0 bases to trimming and J lost 1 base, with 10 bases between them. The CDR3 region is CASSLVAGVQETQYF. DNA for the CDR3: TGCGCCAGCAGCTTGGTTGCAGGGGTCCAAGAGACCCAGTACTTC.

This chain links TRBV19 with TRBJ2-2, with TRBD1 matching 7 bases. This CDR3 contains 16 residues. J was trimmed by 0 bases and V by 9 bases; bases with no gene match: 10. CDR1 is LNHDA, CDR2 SQIVND, per germline (reference sequence). CDR3 sequence (DNA): TGTGCCAGCCAACAACCAGGGGGACCGAACACCGGGGAGCTGTTTTTT. This encodes CASQQPGGPNTGELFF.

This chain joins TRBV30 and TRBJ1-5; D is ambiguous. CDR1 GTSNPN and CDR2 SVGIG come from the germline V gene (reference sequence). Trimming took off 3 bases at V and 6 bases at J, with 15 bases between the two ends. There are 14 residues in the CDR3. This CDR3 is CAWSRDLGSQPQHF. As DNA, the CDR3 is TGTGCCTGGAGCCGAGACCTAGGGAGTCAGCCCCAGCATTTT.

This clone was found a few times. The chain uses TRBV2 and TRBJ2-7; 8 nucleotides match TRBD1. Germline V CDR1 and CDR2: SNHLY, FYNNEI. V lost 9 bases, J lost 3 bases, and 1 base stayed unmatched. The CDR3 is 11 amino acids. The CDR3 DNA sequence: TGTGCCAGTGGACAGGGCTACGAGCAGTACTTC. Its protein is CASGQGYEQYF. Combining the CDR3 with reference TRBV2 and TRBJ2-7 gives the whole variable domain EPEVTQTPSHQVTQMGQEVILRCVPISNHLYFYWYRQILGQKVEFLVSFYNNEISEKSEIFDDQFSVERPDGSNFTLKIRSTKLEDSAMYFCASGQGYEQYFGPGTRLTVT.

The genes are TRBV13 and TRBJ1-3; 7 bases map to TRBD1. CDR3 length equals 16 residues. V gave up 5 bases and J gave up 4 bases; unmatched junction bases: 11. Germline-derived CDR1 and CDR2 are PRHDT and FYEKMQ (reference sequence). The CDR3, as DNA: TGTGCCAGCAGCCTTACACAGGGGCAAGTAGGAAACACCATATATTTT. Amino acid sequence: CASSLTQGQVGNTIYF.

This clone was detected once. The chain recombines TRBV6-1 with TRBJ1-2, with TRBD1 matching over 7 bases. Germline V gene lookup returns CDR1 MNHNS and CDR2 SASEGT. Trimming at V came to 6 bases and at J to 4 bases, leaving 11 bases not matched to a gene. The CDR3 spans 15 residues. DNA for the CDR3: TGTGCCAGCAGCCCCCACAGGGACAGCACCTATGGCTACACCTTC. Translation: CASSPHRDSTYGYTF.

J is TRBJ2-1 and V is TRBV5-7, with 8 bases aligning to TRBD2. TRBV5-7 is an open reading frame, and its role is uncertain. J was trimmed by 0 bases and V by 0 bases; bases with no gene match: 5. This CDR3 comprises 17 residues. CDR3 protein: CASSLAGLGSSYNEQFF. Here the CDR3 DNA reads TGTGCCAGCAGCTTGGCGGGACTAGGCAGCTCCTACAATGAGCAGTTCTTC.

This clone was detected once. This chain joins TRBV27 and TRBJ2-3; D not resolved. V lost 8 bases and J 1 base, leaving 10 bases between the germline ends. The CDR3 extends over 13 amino acids. The germline gives CDR1 MNHEY, CDR2 SMNVEV (reference sequence). The CDR3 sequence is CASGISGTDTQYF. DNA for the CDR3: TGTGCCAGCGGGATATCCGGCACAGATACGCAGTATTTT.

The chain joins TRBV18 to TRBJ2-7; 8 bases align to TRBD1. There are 15 residues in the CDR3. Germline trimming cut 2 bases from V and 4 bases from J; bases unmatched to any gene: 7. Germline values: CDR1 KGHSH, CDR2 LQKENI. The CDR3 protein is CASSPETGALYEQYF. The CDR3 nucleotides read TGTGCCAGCTCACCAGAGACAGGGGCGTTATACGAGCAGTACTTC.

The chain employs TRBV7-6 and TRBJ2-2; 8 nucleotides agree with TRBD2. Germline CDR1 is SGHVS and CDR2 is FNYEAQ. This CDR3 region has 16 residues. With V trimmed by 3 bases and J by 5 bases, 8 bases remained unmatched. CDR3 amino acids: CASSFSIAGQTGELFF. The CDR3, as DNA: TGTGCCAGCAGCTTTAGCATAGCGGGGCAGACCGGGGAGCTGTTTTTT.

The chain recombines TRBV4-1 with TRBJ2-1, with 10 bases aligning to TRBD2. V gave up 1 base and J gave up 4 bases; unmatched junction bases: 4. CDR1 and CDR2 from the germline V gene are MGHRA and YSYEKL. This CDR3 is built from 16 residues. The CDR3 sequence: CASSQVELAGYNEQFF. The CDR3 nucleotides read TGCGCCAGCAGCCAAGTGGAACTAGCGGGATACAATGAGCAGTTCTTC.